This T cell receptor (beta chain) comes out of a study of blood T cell repertoires in COVID-19. Across 20 to 25 US areas, participants ranged in age from 18 to 89 years. Symptom resolution, clearance, or two negative PCRs marked the recovered donors of Cohort 3. Between the trimmed V and J ends, which lost 11 bases and 3 bases, there was a span of 2 bases. CDR3 length equals 10 residues. Germline assignment: CDR1 MNHEY and CDR2 SVGAGI. As originally analysed: By means of reference gene primer amplification, nucleated cell counts were estimated. Generated by immunoSEQ multiplex PCR, the TCRdb table keeps only in-frame clones and is missing some. That table furnishes V, J and clone size, whereas the DNA furnished D and trimming. The sample shows fewer than 300,000 clones, around 90% of them seen only once.

Sequencing was done on a sample of PBMCs or T cells enriched from blood (not recorded which). V usage is TRBV6-5 and J usage is TRBJ2-6, with D hard to call. The clonotype comes from a woman in her 30s who had recovered from COVID-19. In nucleotides, the CDR3 is TGTGCCCTTGGGGCCAACGTCCTGACTTTC. It translates to CALGANVLTF.